This T cell receptor (beta chain) was sequenced for a study of cytomegalovirus exposure and HLA in healthy donors (dated by TCRdb to about 2017). Background for the entire study: An earlier analysis of 587 of the donors reported 250 to 350 Gb of sequence data and around 110 million unique TCR beta sequences from roughly 200 million T cells. Roughly 300 gigabases of sequencing data and around 85 million unique TCR sequences made up an early release that covered around 640 HLA-typed donors. Of the roughly 400 genotyped donors, 81% were placed in the genetic ancestry cluster associated with self-reported Caucasian donors. The study aimed to test whether signatures of past pathogen exposure could be identified by cataloging public T cell receptors. The study used immunosequencing to profile the T cell repertoires of approximately 640 subjects and linked those repertoires to cytomegalovirus serostatus. Along with the roughly 670-subject first cohort, a separate validation cohort of 120 different subjects was used. To predict cytomegalovirus infection status, the study combined high-throughput TCR immunosequencing, statistical association of individual TCRs with disease status, and machine learning. A later analysis re-analyzed previously published TCR beta repertoires from hundreds of donors and added high-resolution HLA genotyping to study TCR occurrence patterns. Rather than using new phenotypic data, the later analysis identified candidate immune exposures from TCR beta sequences and from how often those sequences occurred across donors. An earlier analysis of 450 to 750 of the donors used high-throughput TCR beta sequencing to judge whether each TCR beta V gene segment behaved as functional or pseudogenic. Donor age, sex, ethnicity and CMV serostatus were compiled alongside the repertoire data. Genome-wide SNP genotypes for about three fifths of the roughly 670 donors were used in a later genetic analysis, which treated that subset as a discovery cohort. Every repertoire in the discovery cohort had been generated on one and the same sequencing platform. HLA typing covered class I and class II loci at four-digit resolution. Typing coverage differed by locus: A, B, C, DRB1 and DQB1 were typed in about 629-630 donors, DQA1 in 522, DPA1 in approximately 600, and DPB1 in just under 480. Four or five DR-DQ haplotypes were treated as single units for association and clustering because of strong linkage in the cohort. Across under 500 genotyped donors of the cohort, an average of 235,054 unique TCR beta nucleotide sequences per donor were sequenced, and 15% to 20% of those sequences were non-productive. The research as a whole found: In an earlier analysis of more than 450 of the donors, most TCR beta V segments were observed in productive rearrangements about 90% or about 30% of the time, broadly matching IMGT annotations. The only immune exposure information available for the cohort was CMV serostatus. Sequencing depth was assumed to be roughly uniform across donors in the presence/absence analyses, though that assumption may not hold. In this cohort, only TCR beta chains were sequenced, and detectable features were limited by the absence of alpha or paired-chain data. In a later analysis, HLA-associated TCR beta chains were found to be more clonally expanded and to have lower generation probabilities than equally common non-associated chains. Strong co-occurrence of HLA alleles, especially DR and DQ, made assigning TCR associations to individual alleles difficult. Across donors, most TCR sequences were observed very rarely, whereas some public TCRs were present in many individuals. Because HLA typing was unavailable for some donors at each locus, only the typed subset was used in association tests. Three of the identified cytomegalovirus-associated TCR beta chains were confirmed in vitro to be specific for cytomegalovirus antigens. The earlier analysis of approximately 560 of the donors excluded some 15 rarely observed V segments, including chromosome 9 orphons, because counts were too low. Cytomegalovirus status was reported to be diagnosed by the classifier with high specificity and sensitivity in both the original and validation cohorts. In a later analysis, most CMV-associated TCR beta chains were found to appear HLA-restricted, with HLA associations seemingly driven largely by CMV exposure. A total of fewer than 200 TCR beta chains were listed by the study as associated with cytomegalovirus. V-gene and J-gene trimming of TCR beta chains was associated with a missense DCLRE1C variant in a later genetic analysis, and the association was replicated in an independent cohort. A cluster of highly shared sequence variants was judged likely to represent a technical artifact of the sequencing pipeline. Compared with the 666-donor mean, donors in an Asian-associated ancestry cluster had fewer N-insertions in productive TCRs, according to a later genetic analysis. A later analysis found that TCR association rates varied across HLA loci, with DRB1 alleles showing the most associated TCRs and HLA-C alleles the fewest. In a later analysis, 15,000 to 20,000 TCR beta sequences were associated with specific HLA alleles at a false discovery rate of 0.05. In a later analysis, several top co-occurrence clusters were reported to appear linked to parvovirus B19, influenza, CMV and Epstein-Barr virus. Some IMGT-functional V segments, including TRBV6-2 and TRBV6-3, could not be told apart with the 87-base-pair reads, so those segments were excluded. A further reported finding was that TCR beta sequences accurately predicted the HLA-A and HLA-B alleles for most subjects in the first cohort. Linkage disequilibrium might explain the correlated functional status among segregating V segments, but an unknown experimental factor could not be ruled out. The authors suggested that the approach could potentially be generalized to other disease states and immunological phenotypes.

The germline V gene specifies SGHTA as CDR1 and FQGNSA as CDR2. Germline trimming amounts to 5 bases on V and 0 bases on J, with 7 as the count of junction bases outside the gene matches. The CDR3 has 17 amino acids, counting the end cysteine and phenylalanine. The DNA shown is the 51-base CDR3, in frame from base 1. Libraries were made using the immunoSEQ multiplex PCR assay. For the multiplex PCR, a mixture combining 60 forward primers for TCR Vbeta segments and 13 reverse primers for TCR Jbeta segments was used. The CDR3 region of rearranged TCR beta genes was amplified from genomic DNA by a multiplex PCR assay. The Illumina HiSeq System was used to sequence the amplified TCR beta libraries as 87-base-pair reads. As for the authors' bioinformatics: Across the 600 to 700 repertoires, a later analysis counted 78 million or so unique TCR beta chains, roughly 11 million of which were shared by at least two donors. Raw reads were error-corrected and collapsed into unique sequences with a nearest-neighbor algorithm that merged closely related sequences to remove PCR and sequencing errors. CDR3 sequences were aligned to IMGT reference sequences to assign V, D and J gene segments. For a sequence to be retained, at least a six-nucleotide match to both a V gene segment and a J gene segment was required. A rearrangement counted as productive if the CDR3 had no stop codons and remained in frame with V and J, and every other rearrangement counted as non-productive. Following IMGT convention, CDR3 was defined as the stretch from the second conserved V-encoded cysteine up to the conserved J-encoded phenylalanine. Sequences without an unambiguous match to a single V gene segment were excluded from the earlier analysis of approximately 600 of the donors. In an earlier analysis of more than 500 of the donors, a V segment was called functional when productive rearrangements were above 56.7%, and segregating when the standard deviation between donors exceeded 5%. A statistical classification framework was built to diagnose cytomegalovirus status from the catalog of TCR beta chain sequences. In a later analysis, TCR nucleotide sequences were compared against IMGT/GENE-DB human TR gene sequences so that V and J genes could be assigned. The TCRdist pipeline was used in a later analysis to assign CDR3 sequences and most-parsimonious VDJ recombination scenarios. In a later analysis, every TCR beta chain was defined by the combination of its CDR3 amino acid sequence and its V-gene family, and reads without a unique V-gene family were dropped. A later analysis removed 550 to 700 highly shared, low-generation-probability nucleotide sequences to deal with suspected cross-contamination and a sequencing artifact. In a later analysis, a clonal expansion index for each public chain was calculated from normalized within-repertoire ranks of inferred template counts. In a later analysis, generation probabilities were computed with a VDJ recombination model fitted to out-of-frame rearrangements, and the resulting probabilities were checked against IGoR. Hypergeometric tests were used in a later analysis to score TCR-TCR, TCR-HLA and TCR-CMV co-occurrence, with a repertoire-size bias correction applied to the TCR pairs. A later analysis estimated false discovery rates by permuting HLA or CMV assignments 20 times. In a later analysis, co-occurring TCRs were grouped using DBSCAN, with TCRdist sequence similarity added in when clustering inside HLA-allele-positive subsets. Repertoires with fewer than 30,000 or more than 120,000 public chains were left out of co-occurrence clustering, as were five repertoires with anomalous nucleotide sharing. TCRdb obtained this table from immuneACCESS and retained in-frame rearrangements with V and J assigned. These tables miss some clones; where compared with another copy, unresolved V genes account for less than half of the shortfall, and the remainder is unexplained. From that table come the V and J calls and clone size; the DNA was used to work out D and trimming. Within this sample are 95,000 to 150,000 clones, with about three quarters of them counted one time only. The biggest ten clones account for 2.7% of the sample.

Details on this clone: This clone's antigen is unknown. Base qualities are not recorded, but no much larger clone differs from it by a single base.

The cohort consisted of 600 or so healthy bone marrow donors. At the time of sampling, all cohort members were nominally healthy, though unrecorded immune exposures were likely present. The donor tested CMV seropositive, placing the donor among the 289 seropositive members of the cohort. Every donor gave a peripheral blood sample, and the peripheral blood mononuclear cells from that sample were used for TCR beta sequencing. The Qiagen DNeasy Blood Extraction Kit was used to extract genomic DNA from the blood cell samples. The sequenced sample was PBMCs. This TCR was sampled from a woman aged 40 to 55 in good health and CMV-seropositive. The chain joins TRBV7-2 to TRBJ2-3; TRBD2 agrees with 11 junctional bases. CDR3 sequence: CASSKRTSGPSTDTQYF. The sequence in DNA is TGTGCCAGCAGCAAACGGACTAGCGGGCCTAGCACAGATACGCAGTATTTT.